A selection of T cell receptor beta chains follows, all from one sample in a study of blood T cell repertoires in COVID-19. The repertoire was sequenced with immunoSEQ multiplex PCR; TCRdb's copy has only in-frame clones and lacks some. The data hold 140,000 to 150,000 clones, with approximately 89% observed a single time. Sequenced input: peripheral blood. The receptors come from a human donor in a cohort sampled during active COVID-19. The CDR3 runs from the conserved cysteine through the conserved F or W. The order of the fields is clone size, J gene, V gene, D gene, CDR3 protein, CDR3 DNA. A D gene is named only where the DNA matches it firmly. The size of a clone is reported for some rows only, either as once, few or many, or as a class for expanded clones.

- | TRBJ2-5 | TRBV29-1 | TRBD1 | CSVGGQGGTQYF | TGCAGCGTCGGAGGACAGGGTGGGACCCAGTACTTC
- | TRBJ2-3 | TRBV5-6 | TRBD1 | CASSLGRQGASTDTQYF | TGTGCCAGCAGCTTGGGCCGGCAGGGGGCTTCCACAGATACGCAGTATTTT
- | TRBJ2-7 | TRBV30 | - | CAWSVTGTYEQYF | TGTGCCTGGAGTGTTACAGGGACCTACGAGCAGTACTTC
- | TRBJ1-3 | TRBV7-2 | - | CASSYILEGLGNTIYF | -
- | TRBJ1-1 | TRBV7-3 | - | CASSFKYMNTEAFF | TGTGCCAGCAGCTTTAAATACATGAACACTGAAGCTTTCTTT
- | TRBJ2-4 | TRBV19 | - | CASSQRDSVKNIQYF | TGTGCCAGTAGTCAAAGGGACTCTGTCAAAAACATTCAGTACTTC
few | TRBJ2-1 | TRBV6-2/TRBV6-3 | TRBD2 | CASSYGTSGGNEQFF | TGTGCCAGCAGTTACGGGACTAGCGGGGGCAATGAGCAGTTCTTC
- | TRBJ1-2 | TRBV19 | - | CASMGGFSYGYTF | TGTGCCAGTATGGGGGGATTCAGTTATGGCTACACCTTC
- | TRBJ1-1 | TRBV11-2 | - | CASSLGSGTRAEAFF | TGTGCCAGCAGCTTAGGGTCAGGGACTAGGGCTGAAGCTTTCTTT
- | TRBJ1-2 | TRBV10-2 | TRBD1 | CASRTLQGASGNYGYTF | TGCGCCAGCAGGACTTTACAGGGGGCGAGTGGAAACTATGGCTACACCTTC
- | TRBJ2-1 | TRBV9 | TRBD1 | CASSVVQGLSNEQFF | TGTGCCAGCAGCGTGGTACAGGGGTTAAGCAATGAGCAGTTCTTC
- | TRBJ1-1 | TRBV27 | - | CASSLSVGGVVATEAFF | TGTGCCAGCAGTTTATCGGTCGGGGGAGTTGTCGCCACTGAAGCTTTCTTT
few | TRBJ1-5 | TRBV29-1 | - | CSATTGNQPQHF | TGCAGCGCAACGACTGGTAATCAGCCCCAGCATTTT
- | TRBJ2-3 | TRBV9 | - | CASSAWSSTDTQYF | TGTGCCAGCAGCGCCTGGAGTAGCACAGATACGCAGTATTTT
- | TRBJ2-3 | TRBV11-1 | TRBD2 | CASSFSGGDTDTQYF | TGTGCCAGCAGCTTTAGCGGGGGAGACACAGATACGCAGTATTTT
few | TRBJ1-5 | TRBV6-5 | - | CASSSYGQPQHF | TGTGCCAGCAGTTCCTACGGGCAGCCCCAGCATTTT
- | TRBJ2-5 | TRBV24-1 | - | CATSEEGGETQYF | TGTGCCACCAGTGAGGAGGGTGGGGAGACCCAGTACTTC
- | TRBJ2-5 | TRBV4-2 | - | CASSQGPREETQYF | TGTGCCAGCAGCCAAGGTCCTAGAGAAGAGACCCAGTACTTC
- | TRBJ2-7 | TRBV5-1 | TRBD1 | CASSTGQGDPYEQYF | TGCGCCAGCAGCACGGGACAGGGGGATCCTTACGAGCAGTACTTC
- | TRBJ2-7 | TRBV5-1 | TRBD2 | CASSVAGGTYEQYF | TGCGCCAGCAGTGTGGCGGGGGGAACCTACGAGCAGTACTTC
- | TRBJ1-1 | TRBV19 | TRBD1 | CASSIGTGLNTEAFF | TGTGCCAGTAGTATAGGGACAGGTTTGAACACTGAAGCTTTCTTT
- | TRBJ1-3 | TRBV12-2 | - | CASRPLRQDSGNTIYF | TGTGCAAGTCGCCCTCTACGACAGGACTCTGGAAACACCATATATTTT
- | TRBJ1-5 | TRBV4-3 | - | CASSQETSNQPQHF | TGCGCCAGCAGCCAAGAGACAAGCAATCAGCCCCAGCATTTT
- | TRBJ2-2 | TRBV2 | - | CASRDKANTGELFF | TGTGCCAGCAGGGACAAGGCGAACACCGGGGAGCTGTTTTTT